Sequencing of this T cell receptor beta chain was carried out in a study of Graves' ophthalmopathy and Graves' hyperthyroidism. Exclusion covered patients with other autoimmune diseases or uncontrolled infections (as well as pregnancy or lactation). Using RNA transcripts, the TCR beta CDR3 regions were amplified. After a first-round RT-PCR with HTBI primers, a second-round multiplex PCR was run. TCRdb reanalysed the multiplex PCR reads using MiXCR and keeps one entry per CDR3 protein. The profile covers approximately 1.2 million distinct CDR3 sequences, with less than 45% appearing a single time and approximately 10% taken by the ten largest. CDR1 and CDR2 (germline): SNHLY, FYNNEI. CDR3 length: 12 residues. V lost 6 bases and J 1 base, leaving 6 bases between the germline ends.

Sample: peripheral blood or thyroid tissue (not recorded which). This clonotype was sampled from an adult man with Graves' hyperthyroidism. V and J are TRBV2 and TRBJ1-2; tentative D call: TRBD1 (5 bases). The CDR3 loop reads CASRGLNYGYTF. In DNA, the CDR3 is TGTGCCAGCAGGGGGCTTAACTATGGCTACACCTTC.